The rows below give T cell receptor beta chains drawn from one sample of a study of shared clonotypes between healthy human individuals. Method: immunoSEQ multiplex PCR; TCRdb's copy keeps in-frame clones and lacks some. The profile shows some 2.1 million clones, 95% of them singletons. Sequenced: naive CD4+ T cells sorted from blood. These receptors all come from a man aged 18 to 29 in good health. Each CDR3 is given with its conserved first and last residue. Fields, in order: J gene, clone size, V gene, D gene, CDR3 DNA, CDR3 protein. A D gene is named only where the DNA matches it firmly. The size field is filled for only some rows; it gives once, few, many or a size class.

TRBJ2-1	once	TRBV7-2	.	TGTGCCAGCAGCCCCCGCATGGTGGGAGTCACCTACAATGAGCAGTTCTTC	CASSPRMVGVTYNEQFF
TRBJ2-4	.	TRBV14	.	TGTGCCAGCAGCCAAACAGCTTTTCCCAAAAACATTCAGTACTTC	CASSQTAFPKNIQYF
TRBJ2-7	.	TRBV5-1	.	TGCGCCAGCAGCCTAACCGGGACATCGGTTTACGAGCAGTACTTC	CASSLTGTSVYEQYF
TRBJ2-1	.	TRBV30	.	TGTGCCTGGAGGTTATCACCCTACAATGAGCAGTTCTTC	CAWRLSPYNEQFF
TRBJ1-1	.	TRBV27	.	TGTGCCAGCAGTTTAAGGGCACAGAACACTGAAGCTTTCTTT	CASSLRAQNTEAFF
TRBJ1-2	.	TRBV30	TRBD1	TGTGCCTGGAGCGTAACAGGGGCGGATGGCTACACCTTC	CAWSVTGADGYTF
TRBJ1-1	.	TRBV10-2	TRBD1	TGCGCCAGCAGTAGACGGACAGGGGGCATGGATGAAGCTTTCTTT	CASSRRTGGMDEAFF
TRBJ2-7	.	TRBV6-1	.	TGTGCCAGCAGTGAAAGCTTTCGGGGAACCTACGAGCAGTACTTC	CASSESFRGTYEQYF
TRBJ2-1	.	TRBV9	.	TGTGCCAGCAGCGTAGTGCCCCGTAATGAGCAGTTCTTC	CASSVVPRNEQFF
TRBJ1-4	.	TRBV5-4	.	TGTGCCAGCAGTCCTCTGGCGGGGGATGAAAAACTGTTTTTT	CASSPLAGDEKLFF
TRBJ1-1	.	TRBV7-2	.	TGTGCCAGCACCTGGACAGTGAACACTGAAGCTTTCTTT	CASTWTVNTEAFF
TRBJ2-7	.	TRBV10-3	.	TGTGCCATCAGTGAACGAGGACAGACCTCCTACGAGCAGTACTTC	CAISERGQTSYEQYF
TRBJ2-6	.	TRBV6-4	.	TGTGCCAGCAGTGCGGCTGGGGCCAACGTCCTGACTTTC	CASSAAGANVLTF
TRBJ1-2	.	TRBV6-6	.	TGTGCCAGCAGTTCCCCCTCCCGGGACATAAGTAATGGCTACACCTTC	CASSSPSRDISNGYTF
TRBJ2-7	.	TRBV6-5	TRBD2	TGTGCCAGCAGACATAATAGCGGGAGCTCCTACGAGCAGTACTTC	CASRHNSGSSYEQYF
TRBJ2-1	.	TRBV29-1	TRBD1	TGCAGCGTTGACGTCGGGACAGGGTTATACAATGAGCAGTTCTTC	CSVDVGTGLYNEQFF
TRBJ1-6	.	TRBV5-1	.	TGCGCCAGCAGCCCATCGGGTAATTCACCCCTCCACTTT	CASSPSGNSPLHF
TRBJ2-7	once	TRBV30	.	TGTGCCTGGAGTGTACTGGCAGGGTCGGGGGAGCAGTACTTC	CAWSVLAGSGEQYF